A few counts support the clone carrying this T cell receptor beta chain. CDR3 length: 13 residues. The V gene's germline CDR1 is SGHTA and CDR2 FQGTGA. With 3 bases removed from V and 6 bases from J, the gap between germline ends came to 12 bases. Method: immunoSEQ multiplex PCR; TCRdb's copy keeps in-frame clones and lacks some. The sample includes over 130,000 clones, approximately 86% seen only once; the top ten take 2.5% to 4%. The sample comes from a study of blood T cell repertoires in COVID-19. Sequenced material: peripheral blood. The V and J genes are TRBV7-3 and TRBJ2-7; D remains unclear. This TCR came from a man in his 70s with acute or convalescent COVID-19. The CDR3 DNA sequence: TGTGCCAGCAGCTTGGTCCTCGGTGGCGAGCAGTACTTC. The encoded protein is CASSLVLGGEQYF. Full variable domain (rest looked up from reference TRBV7-3 and TRBJ2-7): GAGVSQTPSNKVTEKGKYVELRCDPISGHTALYWYRQSLGQGPEFLIYFQGTGAADDSGLPNDRFFAVRPEGSVSTLKIQRTERGDSAVYLCASSLVLGGEQYFGPGTRLTVT.